The next 25 T cell receptor beta chains were all read from a single sample in a study of shared clonotypes between healthy human individuals. The data were produced by immunoSEQ multiplex PCR, yet TCRdb's version contains in-frame clones alone and is incomplete. The sample lists about 2.1 million clones, about 94% occurring once. Cells designated naive CD8 were CD45RO-negative and were positively selected for CCR7, with terminally differentiated effector memory CD45RA+ cells excluded. Sequenced material: naive CD8+ T cells from PBMCs. These receptors were obtained from a man aged 18-30 years in good health. Some clones in this sample may be carry-over from other donors' samples.

The chain carries TRBV7-3 and TRBJ1-5; D remains ambiguous. This CDR3 spans 13 amino acids. V lost 2 bases and J lost 5, with 7 bases in between. Germline loops: CDR1 SGHTA, CDR2 FQGTGA. The chain's CDR3 is CASSLVEDQPQHF. CDR3 DNA sequence: TGTGCCAGCAGCTTAGTGGAAGATCAGCCCCAGCATTTT. Using reference TRBV7-3 and TRBJ1-5 for the parts outside the CDR3, the full variable domain is GAGVSQTPSNKVTEKGKYVELRCDPISGHTALYWYRQSLGQGPEFLIYFQGTGAADDSGLPNDRFFAVRPEGSVSTLKIQRTERGDSAVYLCASSLVEDQPQHFGDGTRLSIL.

V is TRBV9 and J is TRBJ2-1, with a possible D match to TRBD1 (6 bases). V dropped 3 bases and J dropped 6 bases, with 10 bases sitting between them. This CDR3 spans 13 amino acids. Germline CDR1 reads SGDLS; CDR2 reads YYNGEE. CDR3 DNA sequence: TGTGCCAGCAGCGAGGGGGTCTTCAATGAGCAGTTCTTC. It is translated as CASSEGVFNEQFF.

This chain connects TRBV11-2 to TRBJ2-1, with TRBD2 matching over 16 bases. The CDR3 length is 19 residues. Losses at the gene ends were 4 bases for V and 4 bases for J; bases not matched to a gene: 10. In germline, CDR1 is SGHAT, CDR2 FQNNGV. The CDR3 nucleotides read TGTGCCAGCAGCTCCCCGGGACTAGCGGGAGGGCTCAAATACAATGAGCAGTTCTTC. As protein: CASSSPGLAGGLKYNEQFF.

This sequence joins TRBV2 and TRBJ2-7; D gene ambiguous. CDR3 size: 14 residues. Trimming left V 9 bases short and J 3 bases short, with 18 bases between. Germline V gene data show CDR1 as SNHLY and CDR2 as FYNNEI. The CDR3 reads CASPVAGKGYEQYF. The DNA of the CDR3 is TGTGCCAGTCCGGTGGCTGGGAAGGGCTACGAGCAGTACTTC.

The rearrangement joins TRBV14 to TRBJ2-7; weak D call: TRBD2 (5 bases). Germline V gene sequence: CDR1 SGHDN, CDR2 FVKESK. V gave up 2 bases and J gave up 3 bases, with 14 bases separating them. The CDR3 runs to 15 residues. The CDR3 DNA reads as TGTGCCAGCAGCCAAATACGGGCGGGTATCTACGAGCAGTACTTC. Translated, it gives CASSQIRAGIYEQYF.

A single count supports this clone. The sample has other DNA sequences that encode this CDR3 too. J is TRBJ2-7 and V is TRBV7-9; a possible D gene is TRBD2 (5 bases). The CDR3 has 12 residues. V was shortened by 1 base and J by 4 bases, with 5 bases between the two germline ends. Germline values: CDR1 SEHNR, CDR2 FQNEAQ (reference sequence). CDR3 amino acids: CASSLGRYEQYF. CDR3 DNA sequence: TGTGCCAGCAGCTTAGGGAGGTACGAGCAGTACTTC.

Here the CDR3 DNA reads TGTGCCTGGGCCCGGGACACCAACTCTGGAAACACCATATATTTT. Protein: CAWARDTNSGNTIYF. The chain recombines TRBV30 with TRBJ1-3, with a weak D call TRBD1 (6 bases). Trimming removed 5 bases from V and 0 bases from J, with 14 bases in between. The CDR3 consists of 15 residues. The V gene's germline CDR1 is GTSNPN and CDR2 SVGIG (reference sequence).

V and J are TRBV29-1 and TRBJ2-5; the D call may be TRBD1 or TRBD2 (5 bases each). The CDR3 covers 14 residues. Trimming removed 4 bases at V and 7 bases at J, with 19 bases between. Germline lookup yields CDR1 SQVTM and CDR2 ANQGSEA. This chain's CDR3 is CSVVGVSIRGTQYF. The CDR3 DNA reads TGCAGCGTTGTGGGGGTCTCTATTCGGGGGACCCAGTACTTC.

This clone was seen a single time. J is TRBJ2-2 and V is TRBV29-1; D is perhaps TRBD1 or TRBD2 (5 bases each). Trimming removed 4 bases from V and 6 bases from J, with 18 bases in between. The germline V gene has CDR1 SQVTM and CDR2 ANQGSEA. The CDR3 contains 15 residues. DNA for the CDR3: TGCAGCGTTGGGGACGCTGATTTTGTGGCCGGGGAGCTGTTTTTT. Its protein is CSVGDADFVAGELFF.

As concerns this clone: Additional DNA sequences in this sample encode the identical CDR3. The chain uses TRBV27 and TRBJ1-5, with D uncertain. Germline lookup yields CDR1 MNHEY and CDR2 SMNVEV (reference sequence). V was clipped by 6 bases and J by 4 bases, with 10 bases between them. The CDR3 sequence is 13 residues long. The DNA for the CDR3 is TGTGCCAGCAGCCCAAGATCAAATCAGCCCCAGCATTTT. As protein: CASSPRSNQPQHF.

The genes are TRBV25-1 and TRBJ1-2; maybe TRBD1 (6 bases). The CDR3 covers 15 residues. The germline gives CDR1 MGHDK, CDR2 SYGVNS. Trimming left V 4 bases short and J 0 bases short, with 12 bases between. The CDR3 spells CASSVRQATNYGYTF. Here the CDR3 DNA reads TGTGCCAGCAGTGTAAGACAGGCCACTAACTATGGCTACACCTTC.

The genes are TRBV28 and TRBJ2-7; TRBD2 agrees at 12 bases. The length of the CDR3 is 17 residues. J was trimmed by 4 bases and V by 5 bases; bases with no gene match: 12. The germline gives CDR1 MDHEN, CDR2 SYDVKM. Written as DNA, the CDR3 is TGTGCCAGCAGTCCTGATATACGACTAGCGGGAGTTTACGAGCAGTACTTC. Translation: CASSPDIRLAGVYEQYF.

The CDR3 DNA reads as TGTGCCAGCAGTTGGAGTGTAGAATTCACTGAAGCTTTCTTT. Encoded protein: CASSWSVEFTEAFF. The rearrangement uses TRBV6-5 and TRBJ1-1; D is undetermined. The CDR3 spans 14 residues. Germline loops: CDR1 MNHEY, CDR2 SVGAGI. The V and J ends lost 4 bases and 4 bases respectively, with 13 bases between them.

The chain links TRBV11-2 to TRBJ2-1; 8 nucleotides align to TRBD2. Germline V gene sequence: CDR1 SGHAT, CDR2 FQNNGV. This CDR3 is built from 14 residues. The J segment lost 7 bases and the V segment lost 1 base, leaving 3 bases of the junction unmatched. CDR3 loop: CASSLVGRANEQFF. The CDR3 DNA sequence: TGTGCCAGCAGCTTAGTCGGGAGGGCGAATGAGCAGTTCTTC.

The J gene is TRBJ1-2, the V gene TRBV29-1; D may be TRBD1 (5 bases). CDR3 length: 12 residues. Per the germline V gene, CDR1 is SQVTM and CDR2 is ANQGSEA. The V end lost 4 bases, the J end lost 3 bases, and 9 bases lay between the germline ends. CDR3 sequence: CSVVEGYYGYTF. The CDR3 DNA sequence: TGCAGCGTTGTAGAGGGGTACTATGGCTACACCTTC.

This clone has a single count. The chain combines TRBV7-9 with TRBJ2-3; possible D gene TRBD2, 6 bases. V lost 5 bases to trimming and J lost 4 bases, with 16 bases between them. Germline CDR1 reads SEHNR; CDR2 reads FQNEAQ (reference sequence). The CDR3 has 15 amino acids. CDR3 sequence: CASSGVRSGSDTQYF. In DNA, the CDR3 is TGTGCCAGCAGCGGGGTACGGAGCGGGTCAGATACGCAGTATTTT.

The chain joins TRBV27 to TRBJ2-7; the match to TRBD2 covers 8 bases. The V segment lost 6 bases and the J segment 6 bases; nucleotides outside the gene matches: 10. CDR1 MNHEY and CDR2 SMNVEV come from the germline V gene (reference sequence). The CDR3 runs 14 residues. The CDR3 sequence is CASSPGLGVFEQYF. The DNA of the CDR3 is TGTGCCAGCAGCCCGGGACTAGGGGTATTCGAGCAGTACTTC.

The chain employs TRBV9 and TRBJ2-7; D unresolved. Germline V gene lookup returns CDR1 SGDLS and CDR2 YYNGEE. Between the trimmed V and J ends, which lost 3 bases and 1 base, there was a span of 8 bases. The CDR3 is 13 residues long. CDR3 DNA: TGTGCCAGCAGCGGGGTGCATTCCTACGAGCAGTACTTC. Encoded protein: CASSGVHSYEQYF.

The chain uses TRBV29-1 and TRBJ2-7; possibly TRBD2 for D (5 bases). Germline V CDR1 and CDR2: SQVTM, ANQGSEA. CDR3 length: 14 residues. V dropped 5 bases and J dropped 2 bases, with 16 bases sitting between them. CDR3 in DNA: TGCAGCGTTCATGCAGCGGCCAATGCCTACGAGCAGTACTTC. Its translation: CSVHAAANAYEQYF.

The V call is TRBV7-9, the J call TRBJ2-7; 12 bases agree with TRBD1. Per the germline V gene, CDR1 is SEHNR and CDR2 is FQNEAQ (reference sequence). After removal of 5 bases from V and 6 bases from J, the junction contained 8 bases not matched to a gene. This CDR3 comprises 15 residues. The CDR3 sequence: CASSPRDRGPGEQYF. The DNA of the CDR3 is TGTGCCAGCAGCCCTAGGGACAGGGGGCCCGGCGAGCAGTACTTC.

This rearrangement joins TRBV11-2 to TRBJ2-1; TRBD1 might be the D (6 bases). V shed 3 bases and J shed 5 bases, with 14 bases lying between them. This CDR3 is built from 15 residues. The germline CDR1 and CDR2 sequences are SGHAT and FQNNGV. The CDR3 spells CASSFWDKDNNEQFF. Written as DNA, the CDR3 is TGTGCCAGCAGCTTTTGGGACAAGGACAACAATGAGCAGTTCTTC.

This sequence joins TRBV6-4 and TRBJ2-7, with 8 bases that match TRBD2. The CDR3 contains 16 residues. CDR1 and CDR2 from the germline V gene are MRHNA and SNTAGT. V lost 6 bases to trimming and J lost 3 bases; unmatched junction nucleotides: 13. The CDR3 nucleotides are TGTGCCAGCAGGGAAACTCGGACTAGCTGCCTCTACGAGCAGTACTTC. This translates into CASRETRTSCLYEQYF.

The V gene is TRBV28, the J gene TRBJ2-7, with 7 bases fitting TRBD2. With 1 base clipped from V and 2 bases from J, the junction kept 5 bases outside the gene matches. The CDR3 consists of 15 residues. Per germline, CDR1 MDHEN and CDR2 SYDVKM. DNA for the CDR3: TGTGCCAGCAGTTTATACGGGGGGACCACCTACGAGCAGTACTTC. Translating gives CASSLYGGTTYEQYF.

The gene calls are TRBV7-9 and TRBJ1-2; D gene unclear. The CDR3 covers 14 residues. V was cut by 1 base and J by 5 bases, with 11 bases left in between. Germline CDR1 SEHNR, CDR2 FQNEAQ (reference sequence). CDR3: CASSLGSGVYGYTF. In nucleotides, the CDR3 is TGTGCCAGCAGCTTAGGTTCCGGGGTGTATGGCTACACCTTC. Together with reference TRBV7-9 and TRBJ1-2, the CDR3 gives the full variable domain: DTGVSQNPRHKITKRGQNVTFRCDPISEHNRLYWYRQTLGQGPEFLTYFQNEAQLEKSRLLSDRFSAERPKGSFSTLEIQRTEQGDSAMYLCASSLGSGVYGYTFGSGTRLTVV.

CDR3 DNA: TGTGCCAGCAGTTCACGGGTGGGGCTAGGCACCGGGGAGCTGTTTTTT. It translates to CASSSRVGLGTGELFF. This chain connects TRBV7-6 to TRBJ2-2, with TRBD1 as a possible D gene (5 bases). With 6 bases removed from V and 4 bases from J, the gap between germline ends came to 18 bases. Germline V CDR1 and CDR2: SGHVS, FNYEAQ. The CDR3 spans 16 residues. The whole variable domain, filled in from reference TRBV7-6 and TRBJ2-2, reads GAGVSQSPRYKVTKRGQDVALRCDPISGHVSLYWYRQALGQGPEFLTYFNYEAQQDKSGLPNDRFSAERPEGSISTLTIQRTEQRDSAMYRCASSSRVGLGTGELFFGEGSRLTVL.